The entry that follows covers one T cell receptor beta chain sequence. These data belong to a study of blood T cell repertoires in COVID-19. Turning to the study itself: Specimens from acute and convalescent COVID-19 originated in the United States, Italy and Spain.

The V segment lost 0 bases and the J segment 5 bases; nucleotides outside the gene matches: 7. This CDR3 contains 15 residues. Germline CDR1 is SGHKS and CDR2 is YYEKEE (reference sequence). Method: immunoSEQ multiplex PCR; TCRdb's copy keeps in-frame clones and lacks some. Altogether 310,000 or so clones are present, around 90% being singletons, with the ten largest covering around 9%. Donors were grouped by their self-reported clinical history. The sequence derives from a woman younger than 30 who had recovered from COVID-19. The V and J genes are TRBV5-5 and TRBJ1-2; 7 bases line up with TRBD1. The specimen was PBMCs or T cells enriched from blood (not recorded which). CDR3 sequence (DNA): TGTGCCAGCAGCTTGGCACCAGACAGGGAGTATGGCTACACCTTC. Residues: CASSLAPDREYGYTF.